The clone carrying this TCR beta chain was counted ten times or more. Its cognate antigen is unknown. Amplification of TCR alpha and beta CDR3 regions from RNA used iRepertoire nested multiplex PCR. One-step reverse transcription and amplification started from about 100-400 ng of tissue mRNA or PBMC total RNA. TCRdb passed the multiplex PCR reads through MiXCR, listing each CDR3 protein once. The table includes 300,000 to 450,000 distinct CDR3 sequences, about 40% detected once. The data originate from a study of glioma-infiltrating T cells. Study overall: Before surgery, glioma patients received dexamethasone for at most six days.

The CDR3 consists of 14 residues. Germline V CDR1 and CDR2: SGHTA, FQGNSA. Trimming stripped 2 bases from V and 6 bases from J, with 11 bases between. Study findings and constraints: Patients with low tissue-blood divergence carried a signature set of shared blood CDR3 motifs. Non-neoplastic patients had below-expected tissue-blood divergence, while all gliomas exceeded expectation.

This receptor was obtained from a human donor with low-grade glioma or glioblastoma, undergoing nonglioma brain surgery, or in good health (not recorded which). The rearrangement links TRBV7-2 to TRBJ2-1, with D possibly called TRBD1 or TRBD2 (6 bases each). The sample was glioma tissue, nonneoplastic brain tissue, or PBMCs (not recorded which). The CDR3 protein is CASSLRGGSNEQFF. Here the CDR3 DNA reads TGTGCCAGCAGCTTACGAGGGGGGAGCAATGAGCAGTTCTTC.